What follows is one T cell receptor (beta chain) and its context. Germline V lookup: CDR1 LNHNV, CDR2 YYDKDF (reference sequence). The CDR3 totals 17 residues. These data are taken from a study of monozygotic twins with inflammatory bowel disease. For each CDR3 protein, TCRdb gives one entry from its re-call of the 5' RACE reads, without DNA. This sample's clone table lists about 350,000 distinct CDR3 sequences. Donors each gave approximately 2.4 ml of blood. The J gene is TRBJ2-1, the V gene TRBV15; TCRdb's D call, TRBD2, is unchecked because there is no DNA. This clonotype was obtained from a human donor with ulcerative colitis or Crohn's disease, or a healthy co-twin of an affected twin (not recorded which). The specimen sequenced was blood. Here the CDR3 reads CATSRDIGLAVPNEQFF.